This T cell receptor (beta chain) is from a study of blood T cell repertoires in COVID-19. On the study more broadly: The analysed material was cDNA or gDNA that came from T cells, B-cell-depleted T cells, or PBMCs.

This clone was observed a single time. The germline CDR1 and CDR2 sequences are LNHDA and SQIVND (reference sequence). The CDR3 has 18 residues. V shed 4 bases, J shed 0 bases, and the junction held 12 bases outside the gene matches. Original processing methods: Reference gene primer amplification gave nucleated cell count estimates. Clones were read by immunoSEQ multiplex PCR, and TCRdb kept only the in-frame ones, dropping some. The V and J calls and the clone size are those of that table, but D and trimming were determined from the DNA. The repertoire holds approximately 89,000 clones, 80% seen once, with 15% to 20% in the top ten.

The TCR comes from a woman older than 75 with acute or convalescent COVID-19. The sequenced material came from peripheral blood. The chain is built from TRBV19 and TRBJ2-4; 7 bases match TRBD1. Written as DNA, the CDR3 is TGTGCCAGTAGTAAGCCGGGACAGCCCTTTGTAGCCAAAAACATTCAGTACTTC. This codes for CASSKPGQPFVAKNIQYF.